This T cell receptor beta chain appears in the sequencing data of a study of neurological immune-mediated disorders. Broader study findings: Falling below healthy controls, multiple sclerosis showed the least TCR clonal expansion, while HTLV-1-associated myelopathy showed the most.

As regards this clonotype: Its antigen remains unknown. This may stem from a read error, because a much larger clone lies one nucleotide away.

Germline CDR1 SGHRS, CDR2 YFSETQ. There are 17 residues in the CDR3. TCRdb reprocessed the 5' RACE reads via MiXCR and lists one record per CDR3 protein. The data hold approximately 15,000 distinct CDR3 sequences, with roughly an eighth observed a single time. The sorted-subset TCR libraries were prepared using 850,000 to 1,000,000 CD4+ or CD8+ T cells as the starting material. This TCR was recovered from a female donor with HTLV-1-associated myelopathy (HAM/TSP). The source material was CD8+ T cells from blood. The chain carries TRBV5-1 and TRBJ1-1; D possibly corresponds to TRBD1 (6 bases). The CDR3 coding sequence is TGCGCCAGCAGCTTTGACAGGAGGCACGTTATGAACACTGAATCTTTCTTT. Its translation: CASSFDRRHVMNTESFF.